The T cell receptor (beta chain) described here comes from a study of blood T cell repertoires in COVID-19. About the study: Samples taken during acute and convalescent COVID-19 were collected in the United States, Italy and Spain. T cells, B-cell-depleted T cells, or PBMCs provided the cDNA or gDNA that served as material.

Repertoires were generated with immunoSEQ multiplex PCR, while TCRdb's copy carries only in-frame clones and drops some. The sample has 400,000 or so clones; approximately 91% are singletons. Enrollment of patients from Seattle took place during active infection, with longitudinal follow-up. CDR3 length: 16 amino acids. The V gene's germline CDR1 is SGHTA and CDR2 FQGTGA. Trimming left V 1 base short and J 0 bases short, with 11 bases between. Sequencing input: peripheral blood. The sequence was collected from a woman aged 40 to 49 with COVID-19, enrolled during active disease. The J gene is TRBJ2-3, the V gene TRBV7-3, with D possibly being TRBD1 (5 bases). CDR3 residues: CASSLKRGTSTDTQYF. The CDR3 DNA reads TGTGCCAGCAGCTTAAAAAGGGGCACTAGCACAGATACGCAGTATTTT.